A selection of T cell receptor beta chains follows, all from one sample in a study of cytomegalovirus exposure and HLA in healthy donors. TCRdb keeps only in-frame clones here, not all; method: immunoSEQ multiplex PCR. Of a few hundred thousand clones in the sample, around nine tenths were seen once. Sequenced input: PBMCs. The receptor source for this set is a woman between 18 and 29 years old in good health and CMV-seronegative. The conserved cysteine and the conserved F or W are not part of the CDR3 here. Each record gives: V gene, CDR3 protein.

v_call: TRBV6-5; cdr3_aa: ASSLLAAKTGELF
v_call: TRBV29-1; cdr3_aa: SVQRWGQGPNTEAF
v_call: TRBV28; cdr3_aa: ASRTDFQETQY
v_call: TRBV9; cdr3_aa: ASSVEGQADFFYEQY
v_call: TRBV19; cdr3_aa: ASSRYRSRSHNEQF
v_call: TRBV11-2; cdr3_aa: ASSLDIGTNTDTQY
v_call: TRBV30; cdr3_aa: AWSYRVEQY
v_call: TRBV30; cdr3_aa: AWLGTGTLMGSPLH
v_call: TRBV19; cdr3_aa: ASSSPRLAFNYGYT
v_call: TRBV19; cdr3_aa: ASSSGQGSSYEQY
v_call: TRBV10-3; cdr3_aa: AISDLQGVNEKLF
v_call: TRBV29-1; cdr3_aa: SVTHRDGYT
v_call: TRBV4-1; cdr3_aa: ASSQDGGEEEKLF
v_call: TRBV2; cdr3_aa: ASSEQGNQPQH
v_call: TRBV9; cdr3_aa: ASSVVGTSVPQF
v_call: TRBV30; cdr3_aa: AWSAEVGETQY
v_call: TRBV5-6; cdr3_aa: ASSHDRSYGYT
v_call: TRBV19; cdr3_aa: ASSWGVGQPQH
v_call: TRBV5-4; cdr3_aa: ASSLIGTYEQY
v_call: TRBV2; cdr3_aa: ASSVGDTYTGELF
v_call: TRBV11-2; cdr3_aa: ASSLGLEGASDTQY
v_call: TRBV2; cdr3_aa: ASSEARLAGQSGELF
v_call: TRBV9; cdr3_aa: ASSVGRGLGETQY
v_call: TRBV6-1; cdr3_aa: ASGTSGERVEF
v_call: TRBV18; cdr3_aa: ASSRDRDSNQPQH
v_call: TRBV28; cdr3_aa: ASSRRAVNYEQY
v_call: TRBV28; cdr3_aa: ASSLVERSPLH
v_call: TRBV23-1; cdr3_aa: ASTQPRAGAIYEQF
v_call: TRBV10-1; cdr3_aa: ASSETGIIHEQY
v_call: TRBV4-2; cdr3_aa: ASSPTTSGSSYEQY
v_call: TRBV5-4; cdr3_aa: ASSSPAGGRLQETQY
v_call: TRBV27; cdr3_aa: ASSFSGFNQPQH
v_call: TRBV5-1; cdr3_aa: ASRRDSTNEKLF
v_call: TRBV6-1; cdr3_aa: ASSAPGGPPGELF
v_call: TRBV27; cdr3_aa: ASSFRTGGRTEAF
v_call: TRBV27; cdr3_aa: ASSPRTGTGGSETQY
v_call: TRBV6-1; cdr3_aa: ASSGWTGAGTEAF
v_call: TRBV9; cdr3_aa: ASSPGGTDTQY
v_call: TRBV7-9; cdr3_aa: GAQGGRASEQF
v_call: TRBV29-1; cdr3_aa: SVGTSGRSCTDTQY
v_call: TRBV28; cdr3_aa: ASSFGDRRPGELF
v_call: TRBV18; cdr3_aa: ASSHEHYEQY
v_call: TRBV6-6; cdr3_aa: ASSLPNQPQH
v_call: TRBV6-1; cdr3_aa: ASSEVAGGFYEQY